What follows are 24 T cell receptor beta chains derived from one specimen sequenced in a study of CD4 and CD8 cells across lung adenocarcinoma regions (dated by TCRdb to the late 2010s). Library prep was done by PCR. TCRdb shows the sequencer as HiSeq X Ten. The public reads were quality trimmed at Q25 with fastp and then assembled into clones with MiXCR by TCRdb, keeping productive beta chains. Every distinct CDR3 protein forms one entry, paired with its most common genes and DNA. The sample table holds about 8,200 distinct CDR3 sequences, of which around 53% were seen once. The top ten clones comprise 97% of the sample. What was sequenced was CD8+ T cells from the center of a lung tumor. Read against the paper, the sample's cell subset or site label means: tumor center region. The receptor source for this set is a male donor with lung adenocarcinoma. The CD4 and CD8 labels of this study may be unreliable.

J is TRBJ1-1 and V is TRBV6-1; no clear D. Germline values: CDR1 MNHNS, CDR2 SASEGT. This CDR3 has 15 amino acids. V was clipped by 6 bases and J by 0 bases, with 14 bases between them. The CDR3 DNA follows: TGTGCCAGCAGAGCCCAGGCAGGACTGAACACTGAAGCTTTCTTT. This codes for CASRAQAGLNTEAFF.

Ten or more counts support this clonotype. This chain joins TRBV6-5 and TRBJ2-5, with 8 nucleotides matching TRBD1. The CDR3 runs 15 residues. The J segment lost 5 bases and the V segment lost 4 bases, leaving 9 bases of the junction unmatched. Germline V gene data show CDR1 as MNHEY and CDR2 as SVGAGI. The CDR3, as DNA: TGTGCCAGCAGTTCCTACGACAGGGGTGGGGAGACCCAGTACTTC. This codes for CASSSYDRGGETQYF.

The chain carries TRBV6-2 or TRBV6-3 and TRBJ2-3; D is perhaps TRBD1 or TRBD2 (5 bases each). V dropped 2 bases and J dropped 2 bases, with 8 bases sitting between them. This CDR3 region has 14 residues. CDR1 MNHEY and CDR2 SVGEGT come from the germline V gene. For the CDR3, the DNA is TGTGCCAGCAGTTACACGGGGACCACAGATACGCAGTATTTT. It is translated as CASSYTGTTDTQYF.

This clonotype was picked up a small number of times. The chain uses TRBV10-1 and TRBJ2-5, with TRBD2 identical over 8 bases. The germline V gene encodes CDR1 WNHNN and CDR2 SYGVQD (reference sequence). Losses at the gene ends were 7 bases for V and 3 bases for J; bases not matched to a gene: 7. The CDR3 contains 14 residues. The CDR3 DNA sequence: TGCGCCAGCATGAAGCGGGAGCTTAAAGAGACCCAGTACTTC. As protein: CASMKRELKETQYF.

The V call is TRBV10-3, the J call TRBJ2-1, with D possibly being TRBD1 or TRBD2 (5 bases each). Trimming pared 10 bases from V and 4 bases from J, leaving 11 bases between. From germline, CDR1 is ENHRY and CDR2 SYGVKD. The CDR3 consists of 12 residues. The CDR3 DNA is TGTGCCACCAGGGACGTATACAATGAGCAGTTCTTC. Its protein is CATRDVYNEQFF.

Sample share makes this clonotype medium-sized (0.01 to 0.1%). The CDR3, as DNA: TGTGCCAGCAGTCCGCAGCTGGCTGGGGCCAACGTCCTGACTTTC. Encoded protein: CASSPQLAGANVLTF. This chain connects TRBV6-5 to TRBJ2-6; D unclear. V dropped 5 bases and J dropped 2 bases, with 10 bases sitting between them. This CDR3 comprises 15 residues. Germline CDR1 and CDR2: MNHEY and SVGAGI.

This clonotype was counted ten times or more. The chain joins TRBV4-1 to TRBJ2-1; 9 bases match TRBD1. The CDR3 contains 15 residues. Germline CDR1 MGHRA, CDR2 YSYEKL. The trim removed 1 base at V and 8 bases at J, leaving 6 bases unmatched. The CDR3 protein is CASSQGDRVFHEQFF. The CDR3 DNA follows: TGCGCCAGCAGCCAAGGGGACAGGGTATTCCATGAGCAGTTCTTC.

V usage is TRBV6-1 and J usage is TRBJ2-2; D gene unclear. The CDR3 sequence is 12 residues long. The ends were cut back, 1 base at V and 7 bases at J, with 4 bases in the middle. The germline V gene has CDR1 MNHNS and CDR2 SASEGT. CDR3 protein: CASSEVGGELFF. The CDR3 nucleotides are TGTGCCAGCAGTGAAGTAGGCGGGGAGCTGTTTTTT.

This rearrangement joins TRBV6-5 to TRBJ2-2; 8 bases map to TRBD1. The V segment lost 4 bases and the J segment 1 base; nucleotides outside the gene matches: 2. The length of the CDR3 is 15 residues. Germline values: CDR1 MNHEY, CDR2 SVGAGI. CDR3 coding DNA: TGTGCCAGCAGTTGGGGACAGGAGAACACCGGGGAGCTGTTTTTT. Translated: CASSWGQENTGELFF.

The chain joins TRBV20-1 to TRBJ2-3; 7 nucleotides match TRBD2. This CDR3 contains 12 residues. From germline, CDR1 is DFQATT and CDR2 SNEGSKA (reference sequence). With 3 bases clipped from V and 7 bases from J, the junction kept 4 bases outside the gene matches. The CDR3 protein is CSASGLGYTQYF. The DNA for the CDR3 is TGCAGTGCTAGCGGACTAGGGTATACGCAGTATTTT.

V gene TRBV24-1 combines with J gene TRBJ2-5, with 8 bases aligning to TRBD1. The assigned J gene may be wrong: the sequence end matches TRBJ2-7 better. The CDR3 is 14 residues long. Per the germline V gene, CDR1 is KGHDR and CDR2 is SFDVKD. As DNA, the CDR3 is TGTGCCACCAGCCGGGGCAGGGGGCGGAACGAGCAGTACTTC. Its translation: CATSRGRGRNEQYF.

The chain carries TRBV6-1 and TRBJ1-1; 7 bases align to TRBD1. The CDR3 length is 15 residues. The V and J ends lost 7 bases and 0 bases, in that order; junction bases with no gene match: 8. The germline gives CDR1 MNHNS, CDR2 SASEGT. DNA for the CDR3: TGTGCCAGCATCCGAAAGACAGGGATGAACACTGAAGCTTTCTTT. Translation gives CASIRKTGMNTEAFF.

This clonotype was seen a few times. The CDR3 sequence is CASRLLLAKNIQYF. The CDR3 DNA sequence: TGTGCCAGCAGGCTTTTACTAGCCAAAAACATTCAGTACTTC. This sequence joins TRBV6-1 and TRBJ2-4; D remains unclear. The CDR3 has 14 amino acids. The V gene's germline CDR1 is MNHNS and CDR2 SASEGT. The V end lost 6 bases, the J end lost 0 bases, and 9 bases lay between the germline ends.

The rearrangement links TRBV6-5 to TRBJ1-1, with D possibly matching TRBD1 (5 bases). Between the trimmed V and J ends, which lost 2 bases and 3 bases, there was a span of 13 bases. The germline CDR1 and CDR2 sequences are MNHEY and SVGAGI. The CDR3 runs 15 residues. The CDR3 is CASSYRTLPDTEAFF. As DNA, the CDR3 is TGTGCCAGCAGTTACCGGACACTCCCGGACACTGAAGCTTTCTTT.

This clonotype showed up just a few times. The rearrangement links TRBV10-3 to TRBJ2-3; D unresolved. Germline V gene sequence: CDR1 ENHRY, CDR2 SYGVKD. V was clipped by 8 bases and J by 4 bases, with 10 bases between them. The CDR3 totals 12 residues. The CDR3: CAISSVADTQYF. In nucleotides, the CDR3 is TGTGCCATCTCCAGTGTGGCAGATACGCAGTATTTT.

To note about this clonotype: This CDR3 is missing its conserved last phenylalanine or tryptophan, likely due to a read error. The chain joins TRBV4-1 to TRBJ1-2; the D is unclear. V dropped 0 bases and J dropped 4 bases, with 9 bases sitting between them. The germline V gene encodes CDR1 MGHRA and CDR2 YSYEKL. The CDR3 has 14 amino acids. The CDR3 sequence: CASSQERGSYGYTY. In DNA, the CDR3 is TGCGCCAGCAGCCAAGAGCGGGGTTCCTATGGCTACACCTAC.

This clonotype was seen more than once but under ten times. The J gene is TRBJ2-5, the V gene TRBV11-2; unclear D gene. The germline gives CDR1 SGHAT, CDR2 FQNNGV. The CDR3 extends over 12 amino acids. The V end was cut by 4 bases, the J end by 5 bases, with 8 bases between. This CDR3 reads CASSSLAETQYF. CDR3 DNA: TGTGCCAGCAGCTCTCTTGCGGAGACCCAGTACTTC.

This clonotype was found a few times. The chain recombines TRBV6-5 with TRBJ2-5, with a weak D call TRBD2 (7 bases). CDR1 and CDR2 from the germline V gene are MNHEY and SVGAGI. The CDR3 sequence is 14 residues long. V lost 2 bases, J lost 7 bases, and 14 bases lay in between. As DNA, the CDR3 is TGTGCCAGCAGTTACACTCAAGGGGGGGGGACCCAGTACTTC. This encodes CASSYTQGGGTQYF.

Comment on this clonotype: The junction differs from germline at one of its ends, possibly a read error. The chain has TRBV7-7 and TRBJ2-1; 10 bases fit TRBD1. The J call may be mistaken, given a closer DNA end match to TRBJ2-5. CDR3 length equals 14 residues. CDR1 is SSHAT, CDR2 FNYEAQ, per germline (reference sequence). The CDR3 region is CASSRQGAGETQYF. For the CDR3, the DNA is TGTGCTAGCAGCCGACAGGGGGCTGGAGAGACCCAGTACTTC.

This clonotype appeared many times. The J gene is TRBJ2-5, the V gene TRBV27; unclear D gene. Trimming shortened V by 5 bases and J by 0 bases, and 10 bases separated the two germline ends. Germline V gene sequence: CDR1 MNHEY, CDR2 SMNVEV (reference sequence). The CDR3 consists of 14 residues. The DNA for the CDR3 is TGTGCCAGCAGTGGTCGGAGCTACCAAGAGACCCAGTACTTC. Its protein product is CASSGRSYQETQYF.

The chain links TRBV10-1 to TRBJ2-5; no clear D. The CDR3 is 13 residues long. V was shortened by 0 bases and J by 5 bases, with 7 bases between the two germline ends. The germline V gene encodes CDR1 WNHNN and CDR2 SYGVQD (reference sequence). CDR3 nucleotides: TGCGCCAGCAGTGAGTCCCTGGGGGAGACCCAGTACTTC. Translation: CASSESLGETQYF.

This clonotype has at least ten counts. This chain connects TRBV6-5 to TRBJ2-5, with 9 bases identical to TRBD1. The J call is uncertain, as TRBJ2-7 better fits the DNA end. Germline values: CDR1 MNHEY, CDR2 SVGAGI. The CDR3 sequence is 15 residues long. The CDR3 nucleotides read TGTGCCAGCAGTTATGCTGGGACAGGGTCGGACGAGCAGTACTTC. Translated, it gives CASSYAGTGSDEQYF.

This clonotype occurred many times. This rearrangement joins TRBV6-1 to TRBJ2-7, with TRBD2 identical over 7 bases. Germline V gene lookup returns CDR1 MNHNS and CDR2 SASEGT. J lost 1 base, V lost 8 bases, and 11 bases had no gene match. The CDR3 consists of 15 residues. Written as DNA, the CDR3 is TGTGCCAGCCCGAGGGTAGCGGGCTATTCCTACGAGCAGTACTTC. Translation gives CASPRVAGYSYEQYF.

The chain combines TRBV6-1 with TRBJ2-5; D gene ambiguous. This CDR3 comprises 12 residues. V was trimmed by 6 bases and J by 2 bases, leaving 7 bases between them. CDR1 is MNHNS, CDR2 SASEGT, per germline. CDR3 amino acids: CASSDTQETQYF. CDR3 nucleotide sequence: TGTGCCAGCAGCGACACACAAGAGACCCAGTACTTC.